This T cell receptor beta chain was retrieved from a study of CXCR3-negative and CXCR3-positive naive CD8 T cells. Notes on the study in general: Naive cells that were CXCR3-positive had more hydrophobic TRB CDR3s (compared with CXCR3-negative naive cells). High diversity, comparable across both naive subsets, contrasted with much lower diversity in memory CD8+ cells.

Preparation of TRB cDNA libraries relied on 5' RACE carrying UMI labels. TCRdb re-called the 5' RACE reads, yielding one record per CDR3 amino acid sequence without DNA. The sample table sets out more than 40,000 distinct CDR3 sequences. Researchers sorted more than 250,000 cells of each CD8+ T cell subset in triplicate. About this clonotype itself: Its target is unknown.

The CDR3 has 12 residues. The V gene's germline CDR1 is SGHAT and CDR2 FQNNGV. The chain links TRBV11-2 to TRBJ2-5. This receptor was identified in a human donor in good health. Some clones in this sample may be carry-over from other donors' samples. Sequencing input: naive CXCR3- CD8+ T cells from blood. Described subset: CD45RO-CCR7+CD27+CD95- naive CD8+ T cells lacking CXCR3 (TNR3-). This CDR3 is CASSHSQETQYF.